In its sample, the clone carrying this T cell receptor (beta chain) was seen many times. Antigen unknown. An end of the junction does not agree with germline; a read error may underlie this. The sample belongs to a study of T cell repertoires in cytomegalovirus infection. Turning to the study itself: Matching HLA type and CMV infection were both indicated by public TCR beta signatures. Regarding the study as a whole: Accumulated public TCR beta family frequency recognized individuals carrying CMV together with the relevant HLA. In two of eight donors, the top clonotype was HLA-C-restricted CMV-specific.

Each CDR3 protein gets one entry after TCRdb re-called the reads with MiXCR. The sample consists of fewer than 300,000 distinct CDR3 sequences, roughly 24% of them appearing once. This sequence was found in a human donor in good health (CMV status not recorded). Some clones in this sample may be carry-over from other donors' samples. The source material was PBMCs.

CDR3 sequence reads: CASSLKGGTEAFF. The DNA of the CDR3 is TGTGCCAGCAGCTTAAAGGGAGGGACTGAAGCTTTCTTT. This chain connects TRBV5-1 to TRBJ1-1; no firm D call. The length of the CDR3 is 13 residues. Germline values: CDR1 SGHRS, CDR2 YFSETQ.